This TCR beta chain emerged from a study of PD-1 blockade in classical Hodgkin lymphoma. Across the study: The study gave patients nivolumab 3 mg/kg intravenously every 2 weeks. Points from the study as a whole: The baseline diversity of complete responders showed similarity to that of newly diagnosed patients. Exclusion removed patients who began nivolumab under 1 year after ASCT.

Profiling relied on immunoSEQ multiplex PCR, and the TCRdb table lists in-frame clones only, not all of them. The sample includes about 60,000 clones, about 90% of them seen just once. The CDR3 covers 16 residues. The germline V and J ends were trimmed by 5 bases and 3 bases, with 23 bases remaining between them. Germline CDR1 reads GTSNPN; CDR2 reads SVGIG (reference sequence). For this clone: Its target is unknown.

Time point indicated: cycle 4 day 1 (C4D1), after less than 7 weeks of nivolumab. Each patient's relapse followed autologous stem cell transplantation, and brentuximab vedotin exposure varied. V and J are TRBV30 and TRBJ2-7; the D is unclear. This clonotype was sampled from a human donor with classical Hodgkin lymphoma. Sequenced here: peripheral blood mononuclear cells (PBMCs), sampled before the fourth cycle of nivolumab. The CDR3, as DNA: TGTGCCTGGGATACCTCCCAGGTCTCCACCGTCTACGAGCAGTACTTC. It specifies CAWDTSQVSTVYEQYF.